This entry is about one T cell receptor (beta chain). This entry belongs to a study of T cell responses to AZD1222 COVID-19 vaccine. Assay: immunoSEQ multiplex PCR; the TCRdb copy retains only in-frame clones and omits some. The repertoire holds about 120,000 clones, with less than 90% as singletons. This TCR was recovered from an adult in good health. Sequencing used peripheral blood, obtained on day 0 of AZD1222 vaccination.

DNA for the CDR3: TGTGCCTGGAGTCCACCGGGACAGGATGGCTACACCTTC. It is translated as CAWSPPGQDGYTF. This chain links TRBV30 with TRBJ1-2; 8 bases map to TRBD1. There are 13 residues in the CDR3. CDR1 and CDR2 from the germline V gene are GTSNPN and SVGIG (reference sequence). After removal of 2 bases from V and 6 bases from J, the junction contained 5 bases not matched to a gene.